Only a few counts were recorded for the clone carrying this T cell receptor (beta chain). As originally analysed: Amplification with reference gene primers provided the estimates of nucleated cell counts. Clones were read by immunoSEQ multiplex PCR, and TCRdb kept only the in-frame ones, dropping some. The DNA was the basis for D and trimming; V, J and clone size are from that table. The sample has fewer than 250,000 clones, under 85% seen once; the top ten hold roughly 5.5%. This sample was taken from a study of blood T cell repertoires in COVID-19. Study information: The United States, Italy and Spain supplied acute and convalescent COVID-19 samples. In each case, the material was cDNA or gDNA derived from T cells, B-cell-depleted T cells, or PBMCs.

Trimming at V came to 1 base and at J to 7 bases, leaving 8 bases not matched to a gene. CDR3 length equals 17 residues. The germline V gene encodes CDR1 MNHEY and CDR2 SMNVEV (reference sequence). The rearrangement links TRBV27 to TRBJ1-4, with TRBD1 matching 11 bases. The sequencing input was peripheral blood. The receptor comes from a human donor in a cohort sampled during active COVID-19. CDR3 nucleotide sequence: TGTGCCAGCAGTTTATACCCCCCCGGGACAGGGGGTGAAAAACTGTTTTTT. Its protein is CASSLYPPGTGGEKLFF.